This T cell receptor (beta chain) stems from a study of blood T cells in healthy people across ages. Looking at the study overall: Every two T cells gave about one barcoded beta molecule via template switching.

This clonotype turned up a few times. With a J-beta primer mix and a sample-barcoded 5' primer, a second PCR ran about 7 to 12 cycles. TCRdb re-called the 5' RACE reads through MiXCR, storing one row per CDR3 protein. The table has 1.5 million to 2 million distinct CDR3 sequences, 28% seen once. V shed 4 bases and J shed 5 bases, with 8 bases lying between them. The CDR3 is 12 amino acids. The source of this sequence is a woman in her twenties or thirties in good health. Sequences were obtained from blood. The V call is TRBV12-3 or TRBV12-4, the J call TRBJ2-5; D unresolved. The CDR3: CASSSSYETQYF. DNA of the CDR3: TGTGCCAGCAGTTCCTCATATGAGACCCAGTACTTC.